The present TCR beta chain was sequenced within a study of T cells in Graves' hyperthyroidism and ophthalmopathy. RNA transcripts yielded amplified TCR beta CDR3 regions. The study used the HTBI primer set for a first-round RT-PCR of the TCR CDR3. Each CDR3 protein is one row after TCRdb ran MiXCR on the multiplex PCR reads. Of about 560,000 distinct CDR3 sequences in the sample, under 60% were seen once. Orbital computed tomography and thyroid ultrasound, together with serum TRAb and thyroxine and clinical symptoms, were used for diagnoses. Losses at the gene ends were 5 bases for V and 2 bases for J; bases not matched to a gene: 6. CDR1 SGHTA and CDR2 FQGTGA come from the germline V gene. The CDR3 totals 14 residues.

The chain has TRBV7-3 and TRBJ2-7; 7 bases are a match to TRBD1. Sequencing was performed on peripheral blood or thyroid tissue (not recorded which). The receptor was derived from a woman aged 18 to 35 with Graves' hyperthyroidism. The CDR3 sequence is CASSSLGQTYEQYF. In nucleotides, the CDR3 is TGTGCCAGCAGCAGCCTGGGACAGACCTACGAGCAGTACTTC.